The 15 T cell receptor beta chains below were found in one sample sequenced in a study of shared clonotypes between healthy human individuals. Cells designated naive CD8 were CD45RO-negative and were positively selected for CCR7, with terminally differentiated effector memory CD45RA+ cells excluded. The assay was immunoSEQ multiplex PCR, and TCRdb's table has in-frame clones only and misses some. The sample consists of around 2,100,000 clones, about 95% of them appearing once. Sequencing was done on a sample of naive CD8+ T cells sorted from blood. All receptors derive from a man between 18 and 29 years old in good health.

J is TRBJ1-1 and V is TRBV30; D unclear. V lost 2 bases, J lost 2 bases, and 6 bases lay in between. Germline-derived CDR1 and CDR2 are GTSNPN and SVGIG (reference sequence). The length of the CDR3 is 12 residues. In DNA form, the CDR3 reads TGTGCCTGGAGTTATTTAAACACTGAAGCTTTCTTT. Its protein is CAWSYLNTEAFF.

A single count supports this clone. The chain has TRBV4-1 and TRBJ2-2, with D tentatively TRBD1 or TRBD2 (5 bases each). V was cut by 5 bases and J by 3 bases, with 25 bases left in between. The germline V gene encodes CDR1 MGHRA and CDR2 YSYEKL. This CDR3 region has 19 residues. In DNA form, the CDR3 reads TGCGCCAGCAGCGCCCGGGACGGAGCTTCTAAAACCTACACCGGGGAGCTGTTTTTT. It is translated as CASSARDGASKTYTGELFF.

This clone was seen a single time. The chain uses TRBV10-3 and TRBJ2-7; TRBD2 aligns across 9 bases. Germline V gene data show CDR1 as ENHRY and CDR2 as SYGVKD. Trimming at V came to 3 bases and at J to 4 bases, leaving 4 bases not matched to a gene. The length of the CDR3 is 14 residues. The CDR3 reads CAISDSLAGYEQYF. The CDR3 nucleotides are TGTGCCATCAGTGATAGTCTAGCGGGATACGAGCAGTACTTC.

The chain is built from TRBV27 and TRBJ2-7; 9 bases fit TRBD1. From germline, CDR1 is MNHEY and CDR2 SMNVEV (reference sequence). The CDR3 loop spans 15 amino acids. V was pared by 11 bases and J by 2 bases, with 13 bases of the junction left unmatched. In nucleotides, the CDR3 is TGTGCCGGAAGGGAACCGGGACAGGGACCCTACGAGCAGTACTTC. It codes for CAGREPGQGPYEQYF.

The genes are TRBV27 and TRBJ2-7, with 11 positions matching TRBD1. CDR3 length equals 14 residues. Trimming took 5 bases from V and 2 from J; bases not matched to a gene: 2. Germline-derived CDR1 and CDR2 are MNHEY and SMNVEV (reference sequence). CDR3 amino acids: CASSRTGGPYEQYF. The CDR3, as DNA: TGTGCCAGCAGTCGGACAGGGGGCCCCTACGAGCAGTACTTC.

V and J are TRBV15 and TRBJ2-1; D assignment may be TRBD1 or TRBD2 (6 bases each). V lost 3 bases to trimming and J lost 9 bases, with 12 bases between them. The CDR3 is 13 amino acids. The germline V gene has CDR1 LNHNV and CDR2 YYDKDF (reference sequence). The CDR3, as DNA: TGTGCCACCAGCAGCCTCAGGGGAGGTGAGCAGTTCTTC. Protein: CATSSLRGGEQFF.

V and J are TRBV5-6 and TRBJ2-5; TRBD1 aligns across 8 bases. Trimming cost V 4 bases and J 0 bases; bases outside gene matches: 5. CDR3 length: 15 residues. The V gene's germline CDR1 is SGHDT and CDR2 YYEEEE. This chain's CDR3 is CASSPTGDYQETQYF. CDR3 bases: TGTGCCAGCAGCCCGACAGGGGACTACCAAGAGACCCAGTACTTC.

This sequence joins TRBV7-9 and TRBJ2-7; D remains ambiguous. From germline, CDR1 is SEHNR and CDR2 FQNEAQ (reference sequence). Trimming removed 5 bases at V and 6 bases at J, with 11 bases between. There are 12 residues in the CDR3. CDR3 residues: CASSPKDSEQYF. The CDR3 nucleotides are TGTGCCAGCAGCCCCAAAGACTCCGAGCAGTACTTC.

This chain connects TRBV21-1 to TRBJ2-7; whether TRBD2, the table's D call, matches the DNA was not checked. TRBV21-1 counts as a pseudogene. CDR3 length: 16 amino acids. The CDR3 nucleotides are TGTGCCAGCAGCAAAGTCAGGGCGGGGGGCCCCTACGAGCAGTACTTC. Translating it yields CASSKVRAGGPYEQYF.

About this clone: In the same sample, other DNA sequences code for this CDR3. CDR3 amino acids: CAWSVASGNEQFF. The CDR3 bases are TGTGCCTGGAGTGTAGCTAGCGGTAATGAGCAGTTCTTC. The V call is TRBV30, the J call TRBJ2-1, with 7 bases matching TRBD2. The CDR3 has 13 residues. The V and J ends lost 0 bases and 7 bases, in that order; junction bases with no gene match: 3. The germline V gene encodes CDR1 GTSNPN and CDR2 SVGIG (reference sequence).

In this sample, this clone turned up a few times. CDR3 loop: CASSVYGSGEQYF. DNA of the CDR3: TGTGCCAGCAGCGTATACGGGAGCGGCGAGCAGTACTTC. The rearrangement joins TRBV9 to TRBJ2-7; weak D call: TRBD2 (6 bases). The V end was cut by 1 base, the J end by 6 bases, with 11 bases between. The CDR3 length is 13 residues. CDR1 and CDR2 (germline): SGDLS, YYNGEE.

J is TRBJ2-5 and V is TRBV6-5, with 8 positions matching TRBD2. Germline CDR1 and CDR2: MNHEY and SVGAGI. The CDR3 has 14 amino acids. Germline trimming cut 6 bases from V and 5 bases from J; bases unmatched to any gene: 8. The CDR3 coding sequence is TGTGCCAGCAGACCCACGGGGGGGTGGGAGACCCAGTACTTC. Protein product: CASRPTGGWETQYF.

The chain joins TRBV28 to TRBJ2-7, with D possibly being TRBD1 or TRBD2 (5 bases each). The germline gives CDR1 MDHEN, CDR2 SYDVKM. V was clipped by 7 bases and J by 0 bases, with 10 bases between them. CDR3 size: 13 residues. DNA for the CDR3: TGTGCCAGCAAATGGGGGAACTCCTACGAGCAGTACTTC. This sequence encodes CASKWGNSYEQYF. Using reference TRBV28 and TRBJ2-7 for the parts outside the CDR3, the full variable domain is DVKVTQSSRYLVKRTGEKVFLECVQDMDHENMFWYRQDPGLGLRLIYFSYDVKMKEKGDIPEGYSVSREKKERFSLILESASTNQTSMYLCASKWGNSYEQYFGPGTRLTVT.

V is TRBV2 and J is TRBJ2-7, with 11 bases identical to TRBD1. Trimming at V came to 4 bases and at J to 1 base, leaving 6 bases not matched to a gene. CDR1 is SNHLY and CDR2 is FYNNEI in the germline V gene. CDR3 length equals 16 residues. CDR3 sequence reads: CASSVWGQGDSYEQYF. The CDR3 DNA reads as TGTGCCAGCAGTGTATGGGGACAGGGGGATTCCTACGAGCAGTACTTC.

This chain uses TRBV4-3 with TRBJ2-7; tentatively, D is TRBD2 (5 bases). This CDR3 is built from 15 residues. Trimming left V 0 bases short and J 3 bases short, with 12 bases between. The germline V gene has CDR1 LGHNA and CDR2 YSLEER. The CDR3 loop reads CASSQEDGLNYEQYF. CDR3 coding DNA: TGCGCCAGCAGCCAAGAAGACGGACTGAACTACGAGCAGTACTTC.